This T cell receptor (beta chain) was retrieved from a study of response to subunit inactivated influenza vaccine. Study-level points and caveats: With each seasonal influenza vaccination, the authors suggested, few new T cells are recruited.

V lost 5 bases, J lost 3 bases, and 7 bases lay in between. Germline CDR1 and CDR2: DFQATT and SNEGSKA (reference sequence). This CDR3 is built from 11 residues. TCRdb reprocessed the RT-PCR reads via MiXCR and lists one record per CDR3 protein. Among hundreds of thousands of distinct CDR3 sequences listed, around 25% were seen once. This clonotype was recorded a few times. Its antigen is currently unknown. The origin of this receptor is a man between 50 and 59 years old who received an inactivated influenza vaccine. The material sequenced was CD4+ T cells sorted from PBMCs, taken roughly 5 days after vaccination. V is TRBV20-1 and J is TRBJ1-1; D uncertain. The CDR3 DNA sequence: TGCAGTGCTGGGGATGACACTGAAGCTTTCTTT. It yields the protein CSAGDDTEAFF.